Sequencing of this T cell receptor beta chain was carried out in a study of T-cell reconstitution after alpha-beta-depleted transplantation in children. This clonotype was seen more than once but under ten times. It was with unique molecular identifiers that the TCRbeta library was prepared. From the PCR reads, TCRdb called clonotypes with MiXCR, one entry per CDR3 protein. The sample consists of around 100,000 distinct CDR3 sequences, about 9.3% of them appearing once. The CDR3 contains 16 residues. The ends were cut back, 0 bases at V and 0 bases at J, with 9 bases in the middle. Per the germline V gene, CDR1 is MNHNS and CDR2 is SASEGT.

The receptor was isolated from a boy between 2 and 15 years old with acute lymphoblastic leukemia, due to receive a stem cell transplant. The sample was PBMCs, taken before TCRalphabeta/CD19-depleted stem cell transplant. This rearrangement joins TRBV6-1 to TRBJ2-1; D tentatively reads TRBD1 or TRBD2 (5 bases each). The CDR3 is CASSEAVRGSYNEQFF. In nucleotides, the CDR3 is TGTGCCAGCAGTGAAGCAGTGAGGGGCTCCTACAATGAGCAGTTCTTC.